The subject of this entry is one T cell receptor (beta chain). These data originate in a study of monozygotic twins with inflammatory bowel disease. Following a re-call of the 5' RACE reads, TCRdb has one entry per CDR3 protein and lacks DNA. This sample carries 200,000 to 250,000 distinct CDR3 sequences, with 7.7% going to the ten biggest clones. Per germline, CDR1 SGHAT and CDR2 FQNNGV. CDR3 length: 18 residues. The source of this sequence is a human donor with ulcerative colitis or Crohn's disease, or a healthy co-twin of an affected twin (not recorded which). The sequenced sample was blood. This sequence joins TRBV11-2 and TRBJ2-2; TCRdb proposes TRBD1, but this gene call is untestable without DNA. The CDR3: CASSLRAKDRDRTGELFF.